This TCR beta chain was recovered during a study of blood T cells in healthy people across ages. The CDR3 runs to 13 residues. Trimming removed 5 bases at V and 4 bases at J, with 11 bases between. The V gene's germline CDR1 is SNHLY and CDR2 FYNNEI. The use of a sample-barcoded 5' primer and a J-beta primer mix characterized a second PCR of roughly 6 to 11 cycles. Individual samples furnished no less than 2.5 million CDR3-containing paired-end reads apiece. MiXCR, applied by TCRdb to the 5' RACE reads, yields one record per CDR3 protein. The sample holds about 760,000 distinct CDR3 sequences, roughly three fifths seen once. Healthy Caucasians from Russia aged about 6 to 90 served as donors. Findings and caveats of the study: As age increased, TCR beta diversity per million T cells fell in a roughly linear fashion. One million T cells yielded diversity estimates that were considered underestimates.

Regarding this clonotype: Its specificity is not known.

The chain carries TRBV2 and TRBJ1-2, with a tentative D call TRBD1 (5 bases). The sequence was collected from a man aged 40-50 years in good health. Source material: blood. CDR3 coding DNA: TGTGCCAGCAGTAAAGGGGAGTCCTATGGCTACACCTTC. The encoded protein is CASSKGESYGYTF.